This T cell receptor (beta chain) was sequenced for a study of PD-L1 blockade in urothelial cancer. Looking at the study overall: Prior chemotherapy regimens per patient numbered 0 to 3.

V shed 8 bases, J shed 5 bases, and the junction held 6 bases outside the gene matches. The CDR3 sequence is 13 residues long. Per germline, CDR1 MNHEY and CDR2 SVGAGI. The assay was immunoSEQ multiplex PCR, and TCRdb's table has in-frame clones only and misses some. The top ten clones hold approximately 14% of a sample with some 56,000 clones, 65% to 90% of them seen once. Indicated time point: pretreatment peripheral blood. The V gene is TRBV6-5, the J gene TRBJ2-1, with 7 bases fitting TRBD2. The input for sequencing was PBMCs, taken around atezolizumab (anti-PD-L1) treatment. This receptor was identified in a man in his 70s with urothelial cancer. CDR3 in DNA: TGTGCCAGCCCCGCTAGCGGTGACAATGAGCAGTTCTTC. Protein sequence: CASPASGDNEQFF.